A selection of T cell receptor beta chains follows, all from one sample in a study of blood T cells in healthy people across ages. TCRdb re-analysed the 5' RACE reads in MiXCR, keeping a single row per CDR3 protein. The sample contains more than 900,000 distinct CDR3 sequences, 20% to 25% of which appear only once. These data were also filed under a second study, of T cells of mothers and their children.

The specimen sequenced was blood. All receptors come from a girl aged 2 to 9 in good health. CDR3s include the opening cysteine and the closing phenylalanine or tryptophan. Each record gives: D gene, J gene, clone size, V gene, CDR3 length, CDR3 protein, CDR3 DNA. The D gene is left open where the match is weak. Clone sizes are given selectively: once, few, many, or a class where the clone is expanded.

D gene: -
J gene: TRBJ2-3
clone size: few
V gene: TRBV11-3
CDR3 length: 16
CDR3 protein: CASSSFGEGSTDTQYF
CDR3 DNA: TGTGCCAGCAGCTCTTTTGGGGAAGGGAGCACAGATACGCAGTATTTT

D gene: TRBD1
J gene: TRBJ2-3
clone size: -
V gene: TRBV11-1
CDR3 length: 15
CDR3 protein: CASSSRDRLTDTQYF
CDR3 DNA: TGTGCCAGCAGCTCCCGGGACAGACTCACAGATACGCAGTATTTT

D gene: -
J gene: TRBJ2-1
clone size: few
V gene: TRBV5-1
CDR3 length: 13
CDR3 protein: CASRPPPHNEQFF
CDR3 DNA: TGCGCCAGCCGCCCCCCACCGCACAATGAGCAGTTCTTC

D gene: -
J gene: TRBJ1-2
clone size: -
V gene: TRBV2
CDR3 length: 14
CDR3 protein: CASSEWGGVSGYTF
CDR3 DNA: TGTGCCAGCAGTGAATGGGGGGGAGTGAGTGGCTACACCTTC

D gene: TRBD2
J gene: TRBJ2-3
clone size: -
V gene: TRBV10-3
CDR3 length: 14
CDR3 protein: CAIRSGEGTDTQYF
CDR3 DNA: TGTGCCATCCGCAGCGGGGAAGGCACAGATACGCAGTATTTT

D gene: -
J gene: TRBJ2-3
clone size: -
V gene: TRBV29-1
CDR3 length: 12
CDR3 protein: CSVEDMTDTQYF
CDR3 DNA: TGCAGCGTTGAGGACATGACAGATACGCAGTATTTT

D gene: -
J gene: TRBJ1-2
clone size: -
V gene: TRBV29-1
CDR3 length: 13
CDR3 protein: CSVEAGGDYGYTF
CDR3 DNA: TGCAGCGTTGAAGCCGGCGGGGACTATGGCTACACCTTC

D gene: TRBD2
J gene: TRBJ2-7
clone size: -
V gene: TRBV20-1
CDR3 length: 15
CDR3 protein: CSASRGVAGVPEQYF
CDR3 DNA: TGCAGTGCCTCCCGAGGGGTAGCGGGGGTACCAGAGCAGTACTTC

D gene: -
J gene: TRBJ2-3
clone size: -
V gene: TRBV29-1
CDR3 length: 13
CDR3 protein: CSVGGSRTDTQYF
CDR3 DNA: TGCAGCGTTGGCGGTTCCCGCACAGATACGCAGTATTTT

D gene: TRBD2
J gene: TRBJ2-7
clone size: few
V gene: TRBV7-9
CDR3 length: 14
CDR3 protein: CASSSSSGISEQYF
CDR3 DNA: TGTGCCAGCAGCTCTTCTAGCGGGATCTCCGAGCAGTACTTC

D gene: TRBD1
J gene: TRBJ2-1
clone size: few
V gene: TRBV4-3
CDR3 length: 16
CDR3 protein: CASSLQGEGSYNEQFF
CDR3 DNA: TGCGCCAGCAGCCTACAGGGGGAAGGGTCCTACAATGAGCAGTTCTTC

D gene: TRBD1
J gene: TRBJ2-7
clone size: few
V gene: TRBV6-1
CDR3 length: 14
CDR3 protein: CASGRGTGRGEQYF
CDR3 DNA: TGTGCCAGCGGCCGCGGGACAGGGAGGGGCGAGCAGTACTTC

D gene: -
J gene: TRBJ2-7
clone size: -
V gene: TRBV24-1
CDR3 length: 13
CDR3 protein: CATSDSHSYEQYF
CDR3 DNA: TGTGCCACCAGTGATTCGCACTCCTACGAGCAGTACTTC

D gene: -
J gene: TRBJ1-2
clone size: -
V gene: TRBV4-1
CDR3 length: 13
CDR3 protein: CASSSFLNYGYTF
CDR3 DNA: TGCGCCAGCAGCTCTTTTCTGAACTATGGGTACACCTTC

D gene: -
J gene: TRBJ1-6
clone size: -
V gene: TRBV9
CDR3 length: 12
CDR3 protein: CASSGNKSPLHF
CDR3 DNA: TGTGCCAGCAGCGGAAACAAGTCACCCCTCCACTTT

D gene: -
J gene: TRBJ1-5
clone size: few
V gene: TRBV25-1
CDR3 length: 14
CDR3 protein: CASSIGTRGQPQHF
CDR3 DNA: TGTGCCAGCAGTATTGGGACAAGGGGTCAGCCCCAGCATTTT

D gene: TRBD2
J gene: TRBJ2-3
clone size: -
V gene: TRBV12-3/TRBV12-4
CDR3 length: 14
CDR3 protein: CASTLSGGTDTQYF
CDR3 DNA: TGTGCCAGCACTCTTAGCGGGGGCACAGATACGCAGTATTTT